What follows are 7 T cell receptor beta chains derived from one specimen sequenced in a study of cytomegalovirus exposure and HLA in healthy donors. Using immunoSEQ multiplex PCR, the repertoire was profiled, and TCRdb retains in-frame clones only, with some absent. The table lists around 170,000 clones, about 88% of them singletons, with around 3% in the top ten. The specimen sequenced was PBMCs. The receptors stem from a man between 18 and 29 years old in good health and CMV-seronegative.

The gene calls are TRBV7-2 and TRBJ2-7; 7 bases map to TRBD1. This CDR3 has 16 amino acids. Germline V gene lookup returns CDR1 SGHTA and CDR2 FQGNSA. J gave up 0 bases and V 5 bases, and 10 bases lay outside the gene matches. Written as DNA, the CDR3 is TGTGCCAGCAGCCCCATTGGGGACAGTTTCTCCTACGAGCAGTACTTC. It is translated as CASSPIGDSFSYEQYF. Filled out from reference TRBV7-2 and TRBJ2-7, the complete variable domain reads GAGVSQSPSNKVTEKGKDVELRCDPISGHTALYWYRQSLGQGLEFLIYFQGNSAPDKSGLPSDRFSAERTGGSVSTLTIQRTQQEDSAVYLCASSPIGDSFSYEQYFGPGTRLTVT.

The chain employs TRBV18 and TRBJ2-7; D is unresolved. Germline CDR1 KGHSH, CDR2 LQKENI. The V end was cut by 3 bases, the J end by 0 bases, with 12 bases between. The CDR3 is made up of 15 amino acids. The CDR3 DNA follows: TGTGCCAGCTCACCGCTCCAGGCAAGCTCCTACGAGCAGTACTTC. Its translation: CASSPLQASSYEQYF.

Details on this clone: The sample carries other DNA sequences with the same CDR3. V is TRBV5-1 and J is TRBJ1-1; D perhaps matches TRBD1 (5 bases). Per germline, CDR1 SGHRS and CDR2 YFSETQ. The CDR3 loop spans 13 amino acids. V lost 3 bases, J lost 0 bases, and 6 bases lay in between. The CDR3 sequence: CASSSGLNTEAFF. CDR3 bases: TGCGCCAGCAGCTCAGGGTTGAACACTGAAGCTTTCTTT. Based on the CDR3 plus reference TRBV5-1 and TRBJ1-1, the full variable domain is KAGVTQTPRYLIKTRGQQVTLSCSPISGHRSVSWYQQTPGQGLQFLFEYFSETQRNKGNFPGRFSGRQFSNSRSEMNVSTLELGDSALYLCASSSGLNTEAFFGQGTRLTVV.

About this clone itself: Germline is not matched at one junction end, which may reflect a read error. The chain links TRBV4-1 to TRBJ1-3; D is ambiguous. There are 17 residues in the CDR3. Germline V lookup: CDR1 MGHRA, CDR2 YSYEKL. CDR3 loop: CASNQDGVGASGNTIYF. CDR3 DNA sequence: TGCGCCAGCAACCAAGACGGGGTAGGAGCGTCTGGAAACACCATATATTTT.

V and J are TRBV30 and TRBJ1-5; D unresolved. Germline values: CDR1 GTSNPN, CDR2 SVGIG (reference sequence). This CDR3 spans 17 amino acids. V was trimmed by 1 base and J by 1 base, leaving 17 bases between them. CDR3 nucleotide sequence: TGTGCCTGGAGTGCATGGAGAGGGCACGGGAGCAATCAGCCCCAGCATTTT. It codes for CAWSAWRGHGSNQPQHF.

The rearrangement joins TRBV9 to TRBJ1-4; D is undetermined. The CDR3 is made up of 12 amino acids. V was cut by 3 bases and J by 8 bases, with 8 bases left in between. Germline CDR1 SGDLS, CDR2 YYNGEE. CDR3: CASSGQQEKLFF. DNA for the CDR3: TGTGCCAGCAGCGGGCAACAAGAAAAACTGTTTTTT.

The V and J genes are TRBV19 and TRBJ1-2; TRBD1 is a possible D gene (5 bases). CDR1 is LNHDA, CDR2 SQIVND, per germline (reference sequence). CDR3 size: 13 residues. Trimming took 4 bases from V and 4 from J, leaving 10 bases between them. The CDR3 DNA reads TGTGCCAGTAGTAATGGAGACAGCTATGGCTACACCTTC. Protein: CASSNGDSYGYTF.